This is a list of T cell receptor beta chains from one sample in a study of T cell responses to AZD1222 COVID-19 vaccine. Only in-frame clones appear in the TCRdb table, and some are missing; sequencing was by immunoSEQ multiplex PCR. In the table there are roughly 150,000 clones, over 75% of which are singletons. This specimen consisted of peripheral blood, obtained on day 0 of AZD1222 vaccination. Receptors were obtained from an adult in good health. CDR3s leave out the opening cysteine and the closing phenylalanine or tryptophan.

cdr3_aa j_call v_call
ASSVKSF TRBJ1-1 TRBV9
ASGGTGGIEQY TRBJ2-7 TRBV6-5
ATSEISMGKEQF TRBJ2-1 TRBV24-1
ASSLVGAGRLSGANVLT TRBJ2-6 TRBV13
ASSTLEAGTLVFNPGELF TRBJ2-2 TRBV19
ASNPWLDGAGNTEAF TRBJ1-1 TRBV2
ASSPGQGTGNEQF TRBJ2-1 TRBV5-1
ARSSHPQDRGDYGYT TRBJ1-2 TRBV5-3
SAGHEYTEAF TRBJ1-1 TRBV29-1
SVVRGVPNTEAF TRBJ1-1 TRBV29-1
ASIPLTSGSDGELF TRBJ2-2 TRBV28
ASTYWTAGNTIY TRBJ1-3 TRBV5-6
ASGPPTQPANTGELF TRBJ2-2 TRBV12-5
ASSYSAGRGDTQY TRBJ2-3 TRBV6-6
ASSSGGVGERGYTGELF TRBJ2-2 TRBV7-6
ASSETGITDTQY TRBJ2-3 TRBV6-1
SVEMKPYEQY TRBJ2-7 TRBV29-1
ASSRQAGQPQH TRBJ1-5 TRBV7-3
ASSQGRGEKLF TRBJ1-4 TRBV7-9
AISVGPNSPLH TRBJ1-6 TRBV10-3
ASSPNRDPMNTEAF TRBJ1-1 TRBV18
ASSYSRGKSTDTQY TRBJ2-3 TRBV6-6
SVYFSGRGHEQF TRBJ2-1 TRBV29-1